Below, 30 T cell receptor beta chains from the same sample are listed, as sequenced in a study of blood T cell repertoires in COVID-19 (dated by TCRdb to 2020 to 2022). The library was generated by the immunoSEQ multiplex PCR assay. Entries here come from immuneACCESS through TCRdb and include only in-frame sequences with V and J called. Some clones fail to appear in such tables; in the studies checked, an unresolved V gene covers under half of the shortfall, and the cause of the remainder is unknown. The sample table shows 150,000 or so clones, and approximately 85% are seen once. The ten biggest clones cover about 0.63% of the sample. The specimen sequenced was peripheral blood. Receptors were obtained from a man aged 55 to 70 with COVID-19, enrolled during active disease.

This clone came up once. V usage is TRBV24-1 and J usage is TRBJ1-2; D might be TRBD1 (6 bases). The ends were cut back, 4 bases at V and 3 bases at J, with 8 bases in the middle. Germline V gene lookup returns CDR1 KGHDR and CDR2 SFDVKD. The CDR3 length is 13 residues. The CDR3 DNA is TGTGCCACCAGTGAATGGACAGACTATGGCTACACCTTC. This translates into CATSEWTDYGYTF.

This sequence joins TRBV5-1 and TRBJ2-1; TRBD1 agrees at 12 bases. The ends lost 2 bases at V and 9 bases at J; junction bases unmatched: 9. CDR3 length: 16 residues. Germline V gives CDR1 SGHRS, CDR2 YFSETQ. CDR3 protein: CASSLPSGQGAREQFF. The CDR3 bases are TGCGCCAGCAGCTTACCTTCGGGACAGGGGGCTCGTGAGCAGTTCTTC.

This chain uses TRBV4-2 with TRBJ2-1; 8 bases are a match to TRBD2. Unmatched junction bases numbered 2, after V lost 6 bases and J lost 1 base. The CDR3 totals 14 residues. In germline, CDR1 is LGHNA, CDR2 YNFKEQ. The CDR3 loop is CASSPGGSYNEQFF. The CDR3 DNA reads TGTGCCAGCAGTCCGGGGGGGTCCTACAATGAGCAGTTCTTC.

The chain has TRBV28 and TRBJ2-5, with 11 bases matching TRBD2. This CDR3 is 15 amino acids long. The junction had 10 bases not matched to a gene; V was cut back by 6 bases and J by 7 bases. CDR1 and CDR2 (germline): MDHEN, SYDVKM. In DNA, the CDR3 is TGTGCCAGCAGGGATAGCGGGGGGGCCTCAGGGACCCAGTACTTC. It codes for CASRDSGGASGTQYF. The complete variable domain, with remaining parts taken from reference TRBV28 and TRBJ2-5, reads DVKVTQSSRYLVKRTGEKVFLECVQDMDHENMFWYRQDPGLGLRLIYFSYDVKMKEKGDIPEGYSVSREKKERFSLILESASTNQTSMYLCASRDSGGASGTQYFGPGTRLLVL.

The chain is built from TRBV5-1 and TRBJ2-7, with 9 positions matching TRBD2. Germline values: CDR1 SGHRS, CDR2 YFSETQ. With 1 base clipped from V and 3 bases from J, the junction kept 2 bases outside the gene matches. CDR3 size: 14 residues. Here the CDR3 reads CASSLSSGSYEQYF. The DNA for the CDR3 is TGCGCCAGCAGCTTGAGTAGCGGGAGCTACGAGCAGTACTTC.

This sequence joins TRBV4-1 and TRBJ1-6, with a tentative D call TRBD1 (6 bases). This CDR3 contains 17 residues. V shed 5 bases and J shed 0 bases, with 14 bases lying between them. Germline lookup yields CDR1 MGHRA and CDR2 YSYEKL. This chain's CDR3 is CASSEDSSSSYNSPLHF. CDR3 sequence (DNA): TGCGCCAGCAGCGAGGACAGCTCGAGCTCCTATAATTCACCCCTCCACTTT.

The rearrangement joins TRBV18 to TRBJ1-1; D perhaps matches TRBD1 (6 bases). Deletions cut 2 bases from V and 1 base from J, with 11 bases between. The CDR3 has 15 residues. CDR1 KGHSH and CDR2 LQKENI come from the germline V gene. This CDR3 reads CASSPTGLENTEAFF. DNA for the CDR3: TGTGCCAGCTCACCAACAGGGTTAGAGAACACTGAAGCTTTCTTT. Combining the CDR3 with reference TRBV18 and TRBJ1-1 gives the whole variable domain NAGVMQNPRHLVRRRGQEARLRCSPMKGHSHVYWYRQLPEEGLKFMVYLQKENIIDESGMPKERFSAEFPKEGPSILRIQQVVRGDSAAYFCASSPTGLENTEAFFGQGTRLTVV.

Points on this clone: This specimen includes other DNA sequences encoding the same CDR3. This sequence joins TRBV7-3 and TRBJ2-3; 9 bases agree with TRBD1. V trimming: 5 bases; J trimming: 3 bases; junction bases outside the gene matches: 3. This CDR3 comprises 14 residues. CDR1 and CDR2 from the germline V gene are SGHTA and FQGTGA. The CDR3 DNA reads as TGTGCCAGCAGCCTACAGGGGGCAACAGATACGCAGTATTTT. Amino acids: CASSLQGATDTQYF.

The chain uses TRBV7-8 and TRBJ1-6; a possible D gene is TRBD1 (6 bases). Between the trimmed V and J ends, which lost 9 bases and 5 bases, there was a span of 17 bases. The CDR3 spans 15 residues. CDR1 and CDR2 from the germline V gene are SGHVS and FQNEAQ. CDR3 DNA sequence: TGTGCCAGTGGACAGCTACAAAATAATAATTCACCCCTCCACTTT. Translation gives CASGQLQNNNSPLHF.

The chain recombines TRBV6-2 or TRBV6-3 with TRBJ1-2; weak D call: TRBD1 (5 bases). Trimming took 6 bases from V and 6 from J, leaving 17 bases between them. The CDR3 is 14 residues long. The germline gives CDR1 MNHEY, CDR2 SVGEGT. CDR3 nucleotide sequence: TGTGCCAGCAGCTCCCAATTGGACACCCATGGCTACACCTTC. It translates to CASSSQLDTHGYTF.

The CDR3 sequence: CAISLRQGQETQYF. The CDR3 coding sequence is TGTGCCATCAGTTTGAGACAGGGCCAAGAGACCCAGTACTTC. V usage is TRBV10-3 and J usage is TRBJ2-5; TRBD1 aligns across 7 bases. Germline CDR1 and CDR2: ENHRY and SYGVKD. Trimming removed 5 bases from V and 1 base from J; junction bases left unmatched: 4. The CDR3 has 14 residues.

The chain couples TRBV19 to TRBJ2-5; possibly TRBD1 for D (5 bases). Trimming cost V 3 bases and J 2 bases, with 7 bases left between them. CDR3 length equals 13 residues. Germline CDR1 reads LNHDA; CDR2 reads SQIVND (reference sequence). The CDR3 nucleotides read TGTGCCAGTAGTATGGGGCTGCAAGAGACCCAGTACTTC. The encoded protein is CASSMGLQETQYF.

The chain combines TRBV7-2 with TRBJ1-2, with 8 bases that match TRBD1. Per germline, CDR1 SGHTA and CDR2 FQGNSA. The length of the CDR3 is 15 residues. Unmatched junction bases numbered 8, after V lost 1 base and J lost 7 bases. CDR3: CASSLDTQGGGGYTF. In nucleotides, the CDR3 is TGTGCCAGCAGCTTAGATACACAGGGGGGCGGTGGCTACACCTTC.

This clone turned up a few times. The rearrangement links TRBV12-3 or TRBV12-4 to TRBJ2-7; weak D call: TRBD1 (6 bases). There are 13 residues in the CDR3. V was clipped by 8 bases and J by 5 bases, with 16 bases between them. The DNA for the CDR3 is TGTGCCAGCCGTGAAACAGGGAGCCACGAGCAGTACTTC. It translates to CASRETGSHEQYF.

This chain joins TRBV20-1 and TRBJ1-1; 9 bases align to TRBD1. The CDR3 is made up of 16 amino acids. The J segment lost 0 bases and the V segment lost 3 bases, leaving 8 bases of the junction unmatched. Germline V gives CDR1 DFQATT, CDR2 SNEGSKA (reference sequence). The CDR3, as DNA: TGCAGTGCTAGTGGGACAGGGTCAGTTATGAACACTGAAGCTTTCTTT. It is translated as CSASGTGSVMNTEAFF.

The CDR3 bases are TGTGCCAGCAGTTACCGGTTACGGACAGGGGATGAAAAACTGTTTTTT. It is translated as CASSYRLRTGDEKLFF. The chain recombines TRBV6-5 with TRBJ1-4; 9 bases align to TRBD1. Trimming at V came to 2 bases and at J to 6 bases, leaving 7 bases not matched to a gene. Germline lookup yields CDR1 MNHEY and CDR2 SVGAGI. The CDR3 totals 16 residues.

In its sample, this clone was seen a few times. The rearrangement uses TRBV15 and TRBJ1-5; D unresolved. V lost 1 base, J lost 3 bases, and 7 bases lay in between. Germline V gives CDR1 LNHNV, CDR2 YYDKDF (reference sequence). The CDR3 loop spans 14 amino acids. The CDR3 loop is CATSRGEINQPQHF. CDR3 sequence (DNA): TGTGCCACCAGCAGAGGCGAGATCAATCAGCCCCAGCATTTT. The whole variable domain, remainder taken from reference TRBV15 and TRBJ1-5, is DAMVIQNPRYQVTQFGKPVTLSCSQTLNHNVMYWYQQKSSQAPKLLFHYYDKDFNNEADTPDNFQSRRPNTSFCFLDIRSPGLGDTAMYLCATSRGEINQPQHFGDGTRLSIL.

This clone appeared a single time. The chain has TRBV28 and TRBJ1-2; D ambiguous. Trimming removed 5 bases from V and 8 bases from J, with 12 bases in between. This CDR3 contains 12 residues. Looked up from germline, CDR1 is MDHEN and CDR2 is SYDVKM. CDR3 sequence: CASSPQSGGYTF. The CDR3 nucleotides are TGTGCCAGCAGTCCCCAGAGCGGAGGCTACACCTTC.

This clone was found a few times. V is TRBV7-2 and J is TRBJ2-1; 9 bases are a match to TRBD2. The CDR3 has 16 amino acids. Per the germline V gene, CDR1 is SGHTA and CDR2 is FQGNSA. V was pared by 2 bases and J by 2 bases, with 4 bases of the junction left unmatched. The CDR3 sequence is CASSLSGGRAYNEQFF. The CDR3 DNA sequence: TGTGCCAGCAGCTTATCGGGCGGGAGGGCCTACAATGAGCAGTTCTTC.

CDR3 sequence: CASSFYGQAVDTQYF. Here the CDR3 DNA reads TGTGCCAGCAGCTTCTACGGACAGGCGGTAGATACGCAGTATTTT. The V and J genes are TRBV7-8 and TRBJ2-3; 7 positions match TRBD1. The V segment lost 3 bases and the J segment 5 bases; nucleotides outside the gene matches: 8. The CDR3 runs to 15 residues. CDR1 and CDR2 from the germline V gene are SGHVS and FQNEAQ.

This clone appeared once. As DNA, the CDR3 is TGCGCCAGCAACCCTGGGGACAGGGAGAACACTGAAGCTTTCTTT. Encoded protein: CASNPGDRENTEAFF. V usage is TRBV5-1 and J usage is TRBJ1-1; 9 bases are shared with TRBD1. This CDR3 is 15 amino acids long. J gave up 1 base and V 6 bases, and 7 bases lay outside the gene matches. The germline CDR1 and CDR2 sequences are SGHRS and YFSETQ.

The chain recombines TRBV5-1 with TRBJ1-2; D not resolved. Trimming removed 0 bases from V and 8 bases from J, with 14 bases in between. CDR1 and CDR2 from the germline V gene are SGHRS and YFSETQ. The CDR3 runs 14 residues. The CDR3: CASSLDEGRTGYTF. Written as DNA, the CDR3 is TGCGCCAGCAGCTTGGATGAGGGTCGAACGGGCTACACCTTC.

The V and J genes are TRBV5-1 and TRBJ1-1; D remains ambiguous. The germline V gene has CDR1 SGHRS and CDR2 YFSETQ. Trimming pared 0 bases from V and 1 base from J, leaving 7 bases between. This CDR3 is built from 14 residues. CDR3 region: CASSLDIGNTEAFF. CDR3 sequence (DNA): TGCGCCAGCAGCTTGGACATTGGGAACACTGAAGCTTTCTTT.

This clone came up once. The chain carries TRBV7-2 and TRBJ1-1; D is unresolved. Trimming removed 3 bases at V and 8 bases at J, with 7 bases between. Germline V gives CDR1 SGHTA, CDR2 FQGNSA. The CDR3 runs to 11 residues. DNA of the CDR3: TGTGCCAGCAGCTTTACATACGAAGCTTTCTTT. Amino acids: CASSFTYEAFF.

The chain couples TRBV7-9 to TRBJ1-2; 10 bases match TRBD1. The germline CDR1 and CDR2 sequences are SEHNR and FQNEAQ (reference sequence). The CDR3 loop spans 15 amino acids. J lost 0 bases, V lost 5 bases, and 3 bases had no gene match. As DNA, the CDR3 is TGTGCCAGCAGCCAAGGACAGGGGGCTAACTATGGCTACACCTTC. Residues: CASSQGQGANYGYTF. The variable domain in full, with the rest retrieved from reference TRBV7-9 and TRBJ1-2, is DTGVSQNPRHKITKRGQNVTFRCDPISEHNRLYWYRQTLGQGPEFLTYFQNEAQLEKSRLLSDRFSAERPKGSFSTLEIQRTEQGDSAMYLCASSQGQGANYGYTFGSGTRLTVV.

The chain links TRBV28 to TRBJ2-1; 7 bases line up with TRBD1. This CDR3 has 14 amino acids. Germline-derived CDR1 and CDR2 are MDHEN and SYDVKM. V dropped 6 bases and J dropped 7; count of bases not matched to a gene: 9. The CDR3 loop is CASSFHSGGNEQFF. The CDR3, as DNA: TGTGCCAGCAGCTTCCATTCAGGGGGAAATGAGCAGTTCTTC.

The chain joins TRBV5-4 to TRBJ1-2; TRBD1 matches at 8 bases. Germline trimming cut 6 bases from V and 0 bases from J; bases unmatched to any gene: 7. The germline gives CDR1 SGHNT, CDR2 YYREEE (reference sequence). The CDR3 loop spans 15 amino acids. This chain's CDR3 is CASTPETGANYGYTF. CDR3 in DNA: TGTGCCAGCACCCCGGAGACAGGGGCTAACTATGGCTACACCTTC.

This clone was seen a few times. The chain employs TRBV2 and TRBJ2-7, with D unclear. Trimming pared 6 bases from V and 4 bases from J, leaving 4 bases between. The CDR3 runs 10 residues. Germline CDR1 reads SNHLY; CDR2 reads FYNNEI. CDR3: CASSNYEQYF. The CDR3 DNA is TGTGCCAGCAGCAATTACGAGCAGTACTTC.

CDR3 residues: CASSGALPYEQYF. For the CDR3, the DNA is TGTGCCAGCAGTGGAGCGCTCCCCTACGAGCAGTACTTC. The chain links TRBV7-2 to TRBJ2-7, with D unclear. V lost 6 bases and J 2 bases, leaving 11 bases between the germline ends. The germline V gene encodes CDR1 SGHTA and CDR2 FQGNSA. The CDR3 runs to 13 residues.

CDR3 sequence: CASSSQGNTEAFF. The CDR3 DNA reads TGTGCCAGCAGCTCACAGGGAAACACTGAAGCTTTCTTT. This chain links TRBV7-3 with TRBJ1-1; a possible D gene is TRBD1 (6 bases). The germline V and J ends were trimmed by 4 bases and 2 bases, with 8 bases remaining between them. The germline V gene has CDR1 SGHTA and CDR2 FQGTGA. This CDR3 has 13 residues. Complete variable domain (other parts from reference TRBV7-3 and TRBJ1-1): GAGVSQTPSNKVTEKGKYVELRCDPISGHTALYWYRQSLGQGPEFLIYFQGTGAADDSGLPNDRFFAVRPEGSVSTLKIQRTERGDSAVYLCASSSQGNTEAFFGQGTRLTVV.